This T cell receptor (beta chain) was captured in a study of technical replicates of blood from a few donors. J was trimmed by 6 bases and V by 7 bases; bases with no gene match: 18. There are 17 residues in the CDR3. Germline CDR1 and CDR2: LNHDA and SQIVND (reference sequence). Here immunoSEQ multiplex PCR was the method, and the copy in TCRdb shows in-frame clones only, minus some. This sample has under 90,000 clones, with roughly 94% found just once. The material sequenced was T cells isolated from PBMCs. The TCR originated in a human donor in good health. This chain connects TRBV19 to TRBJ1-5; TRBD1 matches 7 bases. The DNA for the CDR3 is TGTGCCAGTACTCCATCCTTGAGACAGGGTTCATTTCAGCCCCAGCATTTT. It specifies CASTPSLRQGSFQPQHF.